These T cell receptor beta chains were read from a single sample in a study of T cells during gluten challenge in celiac disease. TCRdb reanalysed the single-cell sequencing reads using MiXCR and keeps one entry per CDR3 protein. The profile shows under 250 distinct CDR3 sequences, approximately 43% of them singletons. Sequenced here: gluten-specific CD4+ T cells sorted from the duodenum using tetramers, sampled at baseline or on day 14 of gluten challenge (not recorded which). The receptors stem from a female donor with celiac disease. CDR3s include the opening cysteine and the closing phenylalanine or tryptophan. The D gene is left open where the match is weak. The size field is filled for only some rows; it gives once, few, many or a size class.

J gene: TRBJ2-1; D gene: TRBD1; V gene: TRBV20-1; clone size: few; CDR3 DNA: TGCAGTGCAGAACGGACATACGCAGGGGGTGAGCAGTTCTTC; CDR3 protein: CSAERTYAGGEQFF
J gene: TRBJ1-1; D gene: -; V gene: TRBV29-1; clone size: few; CDR3 DNA: TGCAGCGTCGGACATGGGGAGAGAGCTTTCTTT; CDR3 protein: CSVGHGERAFF
J gene: TRBJ2-3; D gene: -; V gene: TRBV4-2; clone size: hyperexpanded; CDR3 DNA: TGTGCCAGCAGCCAGAGGGAACTGGGTTCTAGGCAGTATTTT; CDR3 protein: CASSQRELGSRQYF
J gene: TRBJ2-5; D gene: -; V gene: TRBV6-1; clone size: once; CDR3 DNA: TGTGCCAGCAGTGCCACGGGGGTCTTGGGAGAGACCCAGTACTTC; CDR3 protein: CASSATGVLGETQYF
J gene: TRBJ2-7; D gene: -; V gene: TRBV28; clone size: medium-sized; CDR3 DNA: TGTGCCAGCAGTCAAGTACAGGGACACGAGCAGTACTTC; CDR3 protein: CASSQVQGHEQYF
J gene: TRBJ1-4; D gene: -; V gene: TRBV29-1; clone size: hyperexpanded; CDR3 DNA: TGCAGCGTTGCCCTACCGGCTGATGAAAAACTGTTTTTT; CDR3 protein: CSVALPADEKLFF
J gene: TRBJ1-1; D gene: -; V gene: TRBV5-1; clone size: -; CDR3 DNA: TGCGCCAGCAGCATCACTCAGAACACTGAAGCTTTCTTT; CDR3 protein: CASSITQNTEAFF
J gene: TRBJ2-7; D gene: TRBD1; V gene: TRBV29-1; clone size: -; CDR3 DNA: TGCAGCGTTGAACCAGCGAGGGGGCACGAGCAGTACTTC; CDR3 protein: CSVEPARGHEQYF
J gene: TRBJ2-3; D gene: TRBD2; V gene: TRBV29-1; clone size: hyperexpanded; CDR3 DNA: TGCAGCGTTGTACGACTAGCGGGGGGGCCGGGTGATCTAGATACGCAGTATTTT; CDR3 protein: CSVVRLAGGPGDLDTQYF
J gene: TRBJ2-7; D gene: -; V gene: TRBV19; clone size: hyperexpanded; CDR3 DNA: TGTGCCAGTAGTCCCATGGGGACTTCCTACGAGCAGTACTTC; CDR3 protein: CASSPMGTSYEQYF
J gene: TRBJ2-2; D gene: -; V gene: TRBV30; clone size: hyperexpanded; CDR3 DNA: TGTGCCTGGAGTAGGACGGGATGGGACACCGGGGAGCTGTTTTTT; CDR3 protein: CAWSRTGWDTGELFF
J gene: TRBJ2-1; D gene: TRBD2; V gene: TRBV4-2; clone size: -; CDR3 DNA: TGTGCCAGCAGCCAGTACGGGACTAGCGGAACCACCTACAATGAGCAGTTCTTC; CDR3 protein: CASSQYGTSGTTYNEQFF
J gene: TRBJ1-1; D gene: -; V gene: TRBV29-1; clone size: hyperexpanded; CDR3 DNA: TGCAGCGGCCAATTAACAGGGTTGGGCACTGAAGCTTTCTTT; CDR3 protein: CSGQLTGLGTEAFF
J gene: TRBJ1-4; D gene: -; V gene: TRBV7-2; clone size: -; CDR3 DNA: TGTGCCAGCAGCCCTAGACCTGGAATCAGTGAAAAACTGTTTTTT; CDR3 protein: CASSPRPGISEKLFF
J gene: TRBJ2-5; D gene: -; V gene: TRBV20-1; clone size: -; CDR3 DNA: TGCAGTGCAAAGGGGGTCGGTCCGGAGACCCAGTACTTC; CDR3 protein: CSAKGVGPETQYF
J gene: TRBJ1-1; D gene: -; V gene: TRBV29-1; clone size: -; CDR3 DNA: TGCAGCGTTGCCCTCAGTAGTGACACTGAAGCTTTCTTT; CDR3 protein: CSVALSSDTEAFF
J gene: TRBJ1-6; D gene: TRBD1; V gene: TRBV20-1; clone size: few; CDR3 DNA: TGCAGTGCTAGAGATCAGCAGGGGGATAATTCACCCCTCCACTTT; CDR3 protein: CSARDQQGDNSPLHF
J gene: TRBJ2-2; D gene: TRBD1; V gene: TRBV7-2; clone size: -; CDR3 DNA: TGTGCCAGCAGCCGCCACGGACAGGGGGCCGGGGAGCTGTTTTTT; CDR3 protein: CASSRHGQGAGELFF
J gene: TRBJ2-2; D gene: -; V gene: TRBV4-3; clone size: many; CDR3 DNA: TGCGCCAGCAGCCAAGACGCAGTAACCTTGAACACCGGGGAGCTGTTTTTT; CDR3 protein: CASSQDAVTLNTGELFF